This TCR beta chain appears in the sequencing data of a study of CD8 T cells in ankylosing spondylitis. Preparation of TCR beta libraries was done by quantitative 5'-RACE with molecular barcodes. TCRdb called the 5' RACE reads again in MiXCR, with one record for every CDR3 protein. The profile shows around 440,000 distinct CDR3 sequences, more than 15% of them singletons. This clonotype was seen ten or more times. What it binds is unknown. Study-wide results and limits: Blood from ankylosing spondylitis patients appeared to carry a characteristic roughly eight-variant TCR beta motif.

Germline CDR1 MNHNY, CDR2 SVGAGI (reference sequence). V gave up 5 bases and J gave up 4 bases, with 11 bases separating them. The CDR3 spans 13 residues. The source is a male donor with ankylosing spondylitis. The gene calls are TRBV6-6 and TRBJ1-1, with no clear D. Sequenced sample: blood, either unsorted or a sorted T cell fraction (not recorded which). Written as DNA, the CDR3 is TGTGCCAGCAGTCCGGCGGGGAGCACTGAAGCTTTCTTT. Amino acid sequence: CASSPAGSTEAFF.